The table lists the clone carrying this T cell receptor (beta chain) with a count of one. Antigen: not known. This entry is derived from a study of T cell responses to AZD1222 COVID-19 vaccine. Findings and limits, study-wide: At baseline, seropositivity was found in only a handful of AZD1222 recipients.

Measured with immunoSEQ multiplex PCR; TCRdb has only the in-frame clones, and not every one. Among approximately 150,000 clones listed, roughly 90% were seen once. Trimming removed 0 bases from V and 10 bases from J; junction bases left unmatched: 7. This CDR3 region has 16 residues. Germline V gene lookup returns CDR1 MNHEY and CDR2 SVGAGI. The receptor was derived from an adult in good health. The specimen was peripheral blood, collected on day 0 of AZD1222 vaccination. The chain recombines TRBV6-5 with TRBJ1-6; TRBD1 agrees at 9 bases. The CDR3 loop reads CASSYSGGQGPSPLHF. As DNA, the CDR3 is TGTGCCAGCAGTTACTCCGGGGGACAGGGCCCATCACCCCTCCACTTT.